This T cell receptor beta chain derives from a study of T cell clonotyping in hematopoietic cell transplantation. Trimming pared 4 bases from V and 3 bases from J, leaving 4 bases between. The V gene's germline CDR1 is LNHDA and CDR2 SQIVND (reference sequence). The CDR3 has 11 amino acids. Only in-frame clones appear in the TCRdb table, and some are missing; sequencing was by immunoSEQ multiplex PCR. This table holds 5,500 to 7,500 clones, 75% to 80% found once. Study conclusions and caveats: Cells were unsorted, so CD4 and CD8 contributions were not separated.

As to this clone: Antigen unknown.

This chain uses TRBV19 with TRBJ2-7, with no clear D. This TCR was sampled from a female patient between 25 and 45 years old who had an allogeneic stem cell transplant, so the T cells may come from the graft donor. Some clones in this sample may be carry-over from other donors' samples. The sequences come from PBMCs, collected 100 days after allogeneic stem cell transplant. As DNA, the CDR3 is TGTGCCAGTAGTAACTACTACGAGCAGTACTTC. Its translation is CASSNYYEQYF. Complete variable domain (other parts from reference TRBV19 and TRBJ2-7): DGGITQSPKYLFRKEGQNVTLSCEQNLNHDAMYWYRQDPGQGLRLIYYSQIVNDFQKGDIAEGYSVSREKKESFPLTVTSAQKNPTAFYLCASSNYYEQYFGPGTRLTVT.